The 32 T cell receptor beta chains reported below all come from one sample, sequenced in a study of type 1 and type 2 diabetes patients. Amplification started from genomic DNA. A primer set of 30 forward and 13 reverse primers amplified the CDR3. TCRdb re-called the multiplex PCR reads through MiXCR, storing one row per CDR3 protein. The sample lists more than 250,000 distinct CDR3 sequences; 47% were seen once. The specimen sequenced was peripheral blood mononuclear cells (PBMCs). The receptors originated from a man aged 18 to 30 with type 2 diabetes.

This rearrangement joins TRBV14 to TRBJ2-1; D possibly corresponds to TRBD1 (6 bases). Germline V gives CDR1 SGHDN, CDR2 FVKESK. The V end lost 3 bases, the J end lost 2 bases, and 23 bases lay between the germline ends. The length of the CDR3 is 19 residues. CDR3 bases: TGTGCCAGCAGCCATCCAACCTCAGACAGGTTCCTAACCTACAATGAGCAGTTCTTC. Protein: CASSHPTSDRFLTYNEQFF.

J is TRBJ2-1 and V is TRBV7-3; 7 bases align to TRBD1. J was trimmed by 6 bases and V by 3 bases; bases with no gene match: 5. Looked up from germline, CDR1 is SGHTA and CDR2 is FQGTGA. This CDR3 comprises 14 residues. CDR3 nucleotide sequence: TGTGCCAGCAGCTTGGGACAGTCATTCAATGAGCAGTTCTTC. Translation: CASSLGQSFNEQFF.

This clonotype occurred once. This chain links TRBV5-6 with TRBJ2-7, with 7 bases that match TRBD1. V shed 4 bases and J 1 base; nucleotides not matched to a gene: 8. Per the germline V gene, CDR1 is SGHDT and CDR2 is YYEEEE. The CDR3 extends over 15 amino acids. The CDR3 reads CASSIGRGWSYEQYF. Here the CDR3 DNA reads TGTGCCAGCAGCATTGGCAGGGGGTGGTCCTACGAGCAGTACTTC.

The chain has TRBV10-3 and TRBJ2-2; D assignment may be TRBD1 or TRBD2 (6 bases each). This CDR3 has 13 amino acids. The V end was cut by 6 bases, the J end by 6 bases, with 11 bases between. Per the germline V gene, CDR1 is ENHRY and CDR2 is SYGVKD. CDR3 sequence reads: CAIRGGASGELFF. The CDR3 DNA sequence: TGTGCCATCAGGGGGGGCGCGTCCGGGGAGCTGTTTTTT.

This clonotype was observed a few times. The chain links TRBV9 to TRBJ2-2; D unclear. Germline V gene sequence: CDR1 SGDLS, CDR2 YYNGEE. The CDR3 is 15 residues long. Trimming pared 0 bases from V and 1 base from J, leaving 7 bases between. The CDR3 DNA sequence: TGTGCCAGCAGCGTAGGCAGAGAGAACACCGGGGAGCTGTTTTTT. It is translated as CASSVGRENTGELFF.

This chain connects TRBV20-1 to TRBJ2-1; 7 bases are shared with TRBD2. V lost 1 base and J lost 6; bases outside the gene matches: 9. This CDR3 region has 15 residues. Per the germline V gene, CDR1 is DFQATT and CDR2 is SNEGSKA (reference sequence). The CDR3 coding sequence is TGCAGTGCTAGAGGGGGACTAATTTGGGGCAATGAGCAGTTCTTC. Protein sequence: CSARGGLIWGNEQFF.

V usage is TRBV7-8 and J usage is TRBJ2-3; D is perhaps TRBD2 (6 bases). The CDR3 extends over 21 amino acids. The germline V gene has CDR1 SGHVS and CDR2 FQNEAQ. Trimming removed 0 bases from V and 0 bases from J, with 25 bases in between. The chain's CDR3 is CASSLASGQSSSTSSTDTQYF. The CDR3, as DNA: TGTGCCAGCAGCTTAGCTAGCGGTCAATCCTCTAGTACTTCTAGCACAGATACGCAGTATTTT.

The CDR3 nucleotides read TGCAGTGCTAGAATACTAGCGGGGGGTGAAGAGACCCAGTACTTC. Its protein product is CSARILAGGEETQYF. The rearrangement uses TRBV20-1 and TRBJ2-5, with 12 bases lining up with TRBD2. Germline-derived CDR1 and CDR2 are DFQATT and SNEGSKA (reference sequence). The junction had 4 bases not matched to a gene; V was cut back by 2 bases and J by 3 bases. The CDR3 is 15 residues long.

This sequence joins TRBV4-2 and TRBJ1-1, with 7 bases lining up with TRBD1. This CDR3 has 17 residues. Trimming removed 0 bases from V and 1 base from J; junction bases left unmatched: 8. Per the germline V gene, CDR1 is LGHNA and CDR2 is YNFKEQ. CDR3 nucleotide sequence: TGTGCCAGCAGCCAAGATTTGTTAGGACAGGCGAACACTGAAGCTTTCTTT. This sequence encodes CASSQDLLGQANTEAFF.

The V and J genes are TRBV14 and TRBJ1-3; D is ambiguous. V lost 6 bases and J lost 3, with 12 bases in between. The germline CDR1 and CDR2 sequences are SGHDN and FVKESK. CDR3 length equals 14 residues. This chain's CDR3 is CASSELVRGNTIYF. The DNA of the CDR3 is TGTGCCAGCAGTGAGTTGGTACGTGGAAACACCATATATTTT.

Of note for this clonotype: An end of the junction does not agree with germline; a read error may underlie this. This chain connects TRBV7-2 to TRBJ2-1; D unresolved. The length of the CDR3 is 14 residues. Germline V gene data show CDR1 as SGHTA and CDR2 as FQGNSA. CDR3 sequence: CASSQEENVDEQFF. The CDR3 DNA reads TGCGCCAGCAGCCAAGAAGAGAATGTCGATGAGCAGTTCTTC.

In its sample, this clonotype was seen a few times. The chain carries TRBV27 and TRBJ1-1; TRBD1 aligns across 7 bases. Germline V gene lookup returns CDR1 MNHEY and CDR2 SMNVEV (reference sequence). V shed 4 bases and J 5 bases; nucleotides not matched to a gene: 7. The CDR3 length is 14 residues. The CDR3 DNA reads TGTGCCAGCAGTTCCGACAGGGTGGGGACTGAAGCTTTCTTT. This translates into CASSSDRVGTEAFF.

The chain has TRBV2 and TRBJ2-5; tentative D call: TRBD2 (5 bases). The J call may not be correct, given that the DNA end is closer to TRBJ2-1. Per the germline V gene, CDR1 is SNHLY and CDR2 is FYNNEI. The CDR3 length is 14 residues. The CDR3 DNA sequence: TGTGCCAGCAGTGTTTCGCGGGTCGGCAATGAGCAGTTCTTC. It encodes CASSVSRVGNEQFF.

A word on this clonotype: The CDR3 ends on some other residue instead of the conserved phenylalanine or tryptophan, so this is likely a read error. The V and J genes are TRBV12-3 or TRBV12-4 and TRBJ1-2; unclear D gene. The CDR3 consists of 13 residues. Trimming removed 7 bases at V and 0 bases at J, with 9 bases between. The CDR3 sequence: CASTPQSNYGYTI. CDR3 DNA sequence: TGTGCCAGCACGCCCCAATCTAACTATGGCTACACCATC.

Details on this clonotype: This CDR3 fails to terminate in the conserved phenylalanine or tryptophan, so it likely reflects a read error. Here the CDR3 reads CASSMTEAFS. The DNA of the CDR3 is TGTGCCAGCAGTATGACTGAAGCTTTCTCT. The chain carries TRBV6-6 and TRBJ1-1; D is ambiguous. The length of the CDR3 is 10 residues. The germline gives CDR1 MNHNY, CDR2 SVGAGI (reference sequence). V gave up 5 bases and J gave up 5 bases, with 3 bases separating them.

This chain joins TRBV29-1 and TRBJ2-5, with TRBD1 matching over 8 bases. Looked up from germline, CDR1 is SQVTM and CDR2 is ANQGSEA. This CDR3 spans 12 amino acids. Germline trimming cut 7 bases from V and 5 bases from J; bases unmatched to any gene: 6. The chain's CDR3 is CSGGTGTETQYF. The CDR3 DNA sequence: TGCAGCGGGGGGACAGGTACCGAGACCCAGTACTTC.

This clonotype has a count of ten or more. The rearrangement uses TRBV19 and TRBJ1-1, with 9 positions matching TRBD1. V dropped 5 bases and J dropped 5; count of bases not matched to a gene: 3. This CDR3 comprises 13 residues. The germline gives CDR1 LNHDA, CDR2 SQIVND (reference sequence). The CDR3 sequence is CASSRDRVTEAFF. The CDR3, as DNA: TGTGCCAGTAGTCGGGACAGGGTTACTGAAGCTTTCTTT.

The chain has TRBV14 and TRBJ2-5, with 9 bases that match TRBD1. CDR3 length: 13 amino acids. CDR1 and CDR2 (germline): SGHDN, FVKESK. The V and J ends lost 8 bases and 7 bases, in that order; junction bases with no gene match: 8. The CDR3 sequence: CASAQEDRGTQYF. The DNA for the CDR3 is TGTGCCAGCGCGCAAGAGGACAGGGGGACCCAGTACTTC. Based on the CDR3 plus reference TRBV14 and TRBJ2-5, the full variable domain is EAGVTQFPSHSVIEKGQTVTLRCDPISGHDNLYWYRRVMGKEIKFLLHFVKESKQDESGMPNNRFLAERTGGTYSTLKVQPAELEDSGVYFCASAQEDRGTQYFGPGTRLLVL.

The chain links TRBV20-1 to TRBJ1-4; perhaps TRBD1 as D (6 bases). V gave up 5 bases and J gave up 4 bases, with 11 bases separating them. This CDR3 has 13 residues. Germline-derived CDR1 and CDR2 are DFQATT and SNEGSKA (reference sequence). The CDR3 region is CSAETGSNEKLFF. The DNA for the CDR3 is TGCAGTGCTGAGACAGGCAGTAATGAAAAACTGTTTTTT.

This clonotype was found many times. The rearrangement joins TRBV19 to TRBJ2-7; tentative D call: TRBD2 (6 bases). Germline V gene sequence: CDR1 LNHDA, CDR2 SQIVND (reference sequence). Trimming left V 4 bases short and J 1 base short, with 8 bases between. This CDR3 spans 13 amino acids. CDR3 coding DNA: TGTGCCAGTAGTAACGGGGGTTCCTACGAGCAGTACTTC. Its protein product is CASSNGGSYEQYF.

This clonotype was picked up one time. This chain connects TRBV27 to TRBJ2-7; TRBD2 aligns across 8 bases. This CDR3 has 14 residues. Trimming at V came to 7 bases and at J to 4 bases, leaving 9 bases not matched to a gene. Germline CDR1 reads MNHEY; CDR2 reads SMNVEV (reference sequence). The CDR3 DNA is TGTGCCAGCAAATTGACAGCGGGAGTTTACGAGCAGTACTTC. It translates to CASKLTAGVYEQYF.

The gene calls are TRBV20-1 and TRBJ2-1; D not resolved. Germline CDR1 is DFQATT and CDR2 is SNEGSKA (reference sequence). The V gene lost 2 bases and the J gene lost 0 bases, with 8 bases spanning the gap. The CDR3 runs to 14 residues. CDR3 loop: CSARRRSSYNEQFF. The DNA of the CDR3 is TGCAGTGCTAGACGTCGGAGCTCCTACAATGAGCAGTTCTTC.

In this sample, this clonotype turned up many times. The chain uses TRBV19 and TRBJ1-1; a weak D match, TRBD1 (6 bases). The V end was cut by 7 bases, the J end by 4 bases, with 19 bases between. Germline values: CDR1 LNHDA, CDR2 SQIVND (reference sequence). This CDR3 comprises 15 residues. The DNA for the CDR3 is TGTGCCAGTATGGACAGTGGGGTGGTAGCCACTGAAGCTTTCTTT. Protein: CASMDSGVVATEAFF.

The chain couples TRBV7-8 to TRBJ1-1, with 9 bases aligning to TRBD1. Looked up from germline, CDR1 is SGHVS and CDR2 is FQNEAQ. Trimming took 2 bases from V and 2 from J; bases not matched to a gene: 6. This CDR3 region has 16 residues. The CDR3 DNA reads as TGTGCCAGCAGCTTATTGGACAGGGGAGGAAACACTGAAGCTTTCTTT. It codes for CASSLLDRGGNTEAFF.

This clonotype was seen more than once but under ten times. The genes are TRBV19 and TRBJ1-2; D may be TRBD1 (5 bases). Germline CDR1 reads LNHDA; CDR2 reads SQIVND (reference sequence). The CDR3 totals 15 residues. Trimming took off 5 bases at V and 2 bases at J, with 15 bases between the two ends. The DNA for the CDR3 is TGTGCCAGTAGTCCCTCCGGACGGGACAACTATGGCTACACCTTC. Its translation is CASSPSGRDNYGYTF.

This rearrangement joins TRBV19 to TRBJ1-5; D may be TRBD1 (5 bases). Trimming stripped 10 bases from V and 0 bases from J, with 16 bases between. The CDR3 length is 15 residues. The germline V gene has CDR1 LNHDA and CDR2 SQIVND (reference sequence). This CDR3 reads CATRQILNSNQPQHF. The CDR3 DNA follows: TGTGCCACCCGACAGATACTGAATAGCAATCAGCCCCAGCATTTT.

A few counts support this clonotype. V usage is TRBV7-3 and J usage is TRBJ2-5, with 9 positions matching TRBD2. CDR3 length: 14 amino acids. Germline values: CDR1 SGHTA, CDR2 FQGTGA. Germline trimming cut 2 bases from V and 4 bases from J; bases unmatched to any gene: 2. CDR3 protein: CASSLAGGPETQYF. In DNA, the CDR3 is TGTGCCAGCAGCTTAGCGGGAGGGCCAGAGACCCAGTACTTC.

The chain joins TRBV2 to TRBJ1-2; D not certain. Germline CDR1 and CDR2: SNHLY and FYNNEI. The CDR3 has 16 amino acids. The V end was cut by 4 bases, the J end by 1 base, with 16 bases between. The CDR3 loop reads CASSAQATDFNYGYTF. In DNA form, the CDR3 reads TGTGCCAGCAGTGCCCAGGCGACCGACTTTAACTATGGCTACACCTTC.

This clonotype was found a few times. The chain links TRBV28 to TRBJ2-5, with a tentative D call TRBD1 (6 bases). CDR3 length: 15 residues. Trimming stripped 4 bases from V and 1 base from J, with 13 bases between. Germline lookup yields CDR1 MDHEN and CDR2 SYDVKM. CDR3 loop: CASSSTKDSQETQYF. CDR3 coding DNA: TGTGCCAGCAGTTCGACCAAGGACAGCCAAGAGACCCAGTACTTC.

This clonotype came up a few times. The rearrangement uses TRBV6-1 and TRBJ1-6; the D gene is possibly TRBD1 (6 bases). The germline gives CDR1 MNHNS, CDR2 SASEGT. The ends were cut back, 11 bases at V and 7 bases at J, with 18 bases in the middle. The CDR3 is 14 residues long. The CDR3 loop reads CAGETGISNSPLHF. The CDR3, as DNA: TGTGCCGGCGAGACAGGCATCAGCAATTCACCCCTCCACTTT.

The J gene is TRBJ2-1, the V gene TRBV2; 10 bases agree with TRBD2. Germline CDR1 SNHLY, CDR2 FYNNEI. J lost 7 bases, V lost 6 bases, and 12 bases had no gene match. This CDR3 is 16 amino acids long. As DNA, the CDR3 is TGTGCCAGCAGCTATCTACCAGCGGGAGGGAGGAATGAGCAGTTCTTC. Encoded protein: CASSYLPAGGRNEQFF.

This clonotype was counted between two and nine times. Here the CDR3 reads CASSGAGLGETQYF. CDR3 bases: TGTGCCAGCTCGGGGGCAGGGCTGGGAGAGACCCAGTACTTC. The gene calls are TRBV2 and TRBJ2-5; perhaps D is TRBD1 or TRBD2 (6 bases each). The CDR3 totals 14 residues. CDR1 is SNHLY and CDR2 is FYNNEI in the germline V gene. The V and J ends lost 8 bases and 4 bases respectively, with 17 bases between them.